The 11 T cell receptor beta chains presented below share a single source sample, sequenced in a study of T cell clonotyping in hematopoietic cell transplantation. The protocol was immunoSEQ multiplex PCR, while the TCRdb copy is restricted to in-frame clones and leaves out a portion. Of 25,000 to 35,000 clones in the sample, around 93% were seen once. As to time point: recipient sample about 28 days before transplant, after cytoreduction. The sequencing here drew on peripheral blood mononuclear cells, taken before stem cell transplant. The receptors shown here come from a man aged 45 to 65 with acute myeloid leukemia. Some clones in this sample may be carry-over from other donors' samples.

The chain employs TRBV7-2 and TRBJ1-1; tentative D call: TRBD1 (5 bases). V gave up 4 bases and J gave up 3 bases, with 9 bases separating them. Per the germline V gene, CDR1 is SGHTA and CDR2 is FQGNSA. This CDR3 has 13 amino acids. The CDR3 here is CASSSTVYTEAFF. CDR3 DNA sequence: TGTGCCAGCAGCTCGACAGTATACACTGAAGCTTTCTTT.

The genes are TRBV11-3 and TRBJ1-3; D unclear. The CDR3 has 15 amino acids. Trimming took 1 base from V and 1 from J, leaving 8 bases between them. CDR1 and CDR2 (germline): SGHNT, YENEEA. The DNA for the CDR3 is TGTGCCAGCAGCTTAGTGGGTCAGTCTGGAAACACCATATATTTT. This sequence encodes CASSLVGQSGNTIYF.

V and J are TRBV25-1 and TRBJ2-5; 7 positions agree with TRBD2. Germline-derived CDR1 and CDR2 are MGHDK and SYGVNS. With 6 bases clipped from V and 5 bases from J, the junction kept 9 bases outside the gene matches. The CDR3 is 14 residues long. The CDR3 here is CASSEGQGGETQYF. CDR3 nucleotides: TGTGCCAGCAGCGAGGGGCAGGGAGGGGAGACCCAGTACTTC.

The gene calls are TRBV30 and TRBJ2-1, with a weak D call TRBD1 (6 bases). Germline loops: CDR1 GTSNPN, CDR2 SVGIG (reference sequence). The CDR3 loop spans 13 amino acids. Trimming took 4 bases from V and 8 from J, leaving 15 bases between them. This CDR3 reads CAWKNRAFHEQFF. Written as DNA, the CDR3 is TGTGCCTGGAAGAACAGGGCCTTTCATGAGCAGTTCTTC.

The CDR3: CASSWDRVMAQETQYF. In nucleotides, the CDR3 is TGTGCCAGCAGCTGGGACAGGGTGATGGCCCAAGAGACCCAGTACTTC. The genes are TRBV5-4 and TRBJ2-5; 9 positions match TRBD1. This CDR3 is built from 16 residues. Germline V lookup: CDR1 SGHNT, CDR2 YYREEE (reference sequence). Unmatched junction bases numbered 7, after V lost 3 bases and J lost 1 base.

The rearrangement joins TRBV7-8 to TRBJ2-3; perhaps TRBD2 as D (5 bases). Germline lookup yields CDR1 SGHVS and CDR2 FQNEAQ. The CDR3 has 14 amino acids. Trimming took 1 base from V and 2 from J, leaving 7 bases between them. The CDR3 spells CASSLGRPTDTQYF. The CDR3 DNA follows: TGTGCCAGCAGCTTAGGGAGGCCCACAGATACGCAGTATTTT. The full variable domain, in which reference TRBV7-8 and TRBJ2-3 provide the parts outside the CDR3, is GAGVSQSPRYKVAKRGQDVALRCDPISGHVSLFWYQQALGQGPEFLTYFQNEAQLDKSGLPSDRFFAERPEGSVSTLKIQRTQQEDSAVYLCASSLGRPTDTQYFGPGTRLTVL.

V gene TRBV7-2 combines with J gene TRBJ1-4, with TRBD1 matching over 10 bases. The CDR3 sequence is 14 residues long. Looked up from germline, CDR1 is SGHTA and CDR2 is FQGNSA. Trimming cost V 3 bases and J 8 bases; bases outside gene matches: 3. The CDR3 here is CASSFRDRGEKLFF. Written as DNA, the CDR3 is TGTGCCAGCAGCTTCCGGGACAGGGGCGAAAAACTGTTTTTT.

Comments on this clone: One end of the junction is discordant with germline, which a read error may explain. The DNA of the CDR3 is TGTGCCAGCAGTTTGGCGGGAAATGGCAATCAGCCCCAGCATTTT. Translation gives CASSLAGNGNQPQHF. V usage is TRBV5-6 and J usage is TRBJ1-5, with D hard to call. There are 15 residues in the CDR3. The V gene's germline CDR1 is SGHDT and CDR2 YYEEEE.

The V gene is TRBV5-1, the J gene TRBJ1-2, with 8 bases aligning to TRBD1. Germline V CDR1 and CDR2: SGHRS, YFSETQ. The ends lost 4 bases at V and 3 bases at J; junction bases unmatched: 11. The length of the CDR3 is 16 residues. In DNA form, the CDR3 reads TGCGCCAGCAGCCCCGACAGGGGTTTTTCCTACTATGGCTACACCTTC. Protein: CASSPDRGFSYYGYTF. The whole variable domain, filled in from reference TRBV5-1 and TRBJ1-2, reads KAGVTQTPRYLIKTRGQQVTLSCSPISGHRSVSWYQQTPGQGLQFLFEYFSETQRNKGNFPGRFSGRQFSNSRSEMNVSTLELGDSALYLCASSPDRGFSYYGYTFGSGTRLTVV.

The chain joins TRBV5-6 to TRBJ1-3; D possibly corresponds to TRBD1 (5 bases). In germline, CDR1 is SGHDT, CDR2 YYEEEE. The V end lost 0 bases, the J end lost 3 bases, and 7 bases lay between the germline ends. This CDR3 comprises 14 residues. CDR3 residues: CASSLGGRGNTIYF. The CDR3 DNA is TGTGCCAGCAGCTTGGGGGGCCGTGGAAACACCATATATTTT.

The chain carries TRBV30 and TRBJ1-5; 8 bases map to TRBD1. The germline CDR1 and CDR2 sequences are GTSNPN and SVGIG (reference sequence). The CDR3 has 15 amino acids. With V trimmed by 0 bases and J by 6 bases, 7 bases remained unmatched. CDR3 loop: CAWSVRQGAGQPQHF. Here the CDR3 DNA reads TGTGCCTGGAGTGTACGGCAGGGGGCTGGTCAGCCCCAGCATTTT. Supplemented by reference TRBV30 and TRBJ1-5, the full variable domain reads SQTIHQWPATLVQPVGSPLSLECTVEGTSNPNLYWYRQAAGRGLQLLFYSVGIGQISSEVPQNLSASRPQDRQFILSSKKLLLSDSGFYLCAWSVRQGAGQPQHFGDGTRLSIL.